The 3 T cell receptor beta chains given below trace back to one sample, sequenced in a study of tumor and adjacent non-tumor tissue in lung cancer. The template was RNA from unsorted bulk tissue. A modified ARM-PCR protocol with three rounds of nested PCR amplified TCRbeta. TCRdb re-called the multiplex PCR reads with MiXCR, one entry per CDR3 protein. The sample carries approximately 140,000 distinct CDR3 sequences, about 71% recorded once. Sequencing was done on a sample of lung tumor tissue. The receptors were gathered from a man between 60 and 75 years old with small cell lung cancer.

Worth noting for this clonotype: Just one base apart from a much larger clone, this may be a read error. The CDR3 bases are TGCAGTGTTAGAGATCCGCGAATCGGGGAGCTGTTTTTT. It specifies CSVRDPRIGELFF. The V and J genes are TRBV20-1 and TRBJ2-2; D ambiguous. The CDR3 contains 13 residues. The V gene's germline CDR1 is DFQATT and CDR2 SNEGSKA (reference sequence).

V usage is TRBV6-6 and J usage is TRBJ2-7; 14 positions match TRBD2. This CDR3 is 16 amino acids long. J lost 2 bases, V lost 2 bases, and 2 bases had no gene match. Germline V gives CDR1 MNHNY, CDR2 SVGAGI (reference sequence). This CDR3 reads CASSYGTSGSTYEQYF. The CDR3 DNA is TGTGCCAGCAGTTACGGGACTAGCGGGAGCACCTACGAGCAGTACTTC.

In regard to this clonotype: The germline gene is not matched at one end of the junction; a read error may be the cause. The V and J genes are TRBV6-5 and TRBJ2-2; perhaps TRBD2 as D (5 bases). CDR1 is MNHEY, CDR2 SVGAGI, per germline. This CDR3 has 14 amino acids. Here the CDR3 reads CASSPGRLTGEPFF. CDR3 nucleotide sequence: TGTGCCAGCAGCCCCGGCAGGCTCACCGGGGAGCCGTTTTTT.